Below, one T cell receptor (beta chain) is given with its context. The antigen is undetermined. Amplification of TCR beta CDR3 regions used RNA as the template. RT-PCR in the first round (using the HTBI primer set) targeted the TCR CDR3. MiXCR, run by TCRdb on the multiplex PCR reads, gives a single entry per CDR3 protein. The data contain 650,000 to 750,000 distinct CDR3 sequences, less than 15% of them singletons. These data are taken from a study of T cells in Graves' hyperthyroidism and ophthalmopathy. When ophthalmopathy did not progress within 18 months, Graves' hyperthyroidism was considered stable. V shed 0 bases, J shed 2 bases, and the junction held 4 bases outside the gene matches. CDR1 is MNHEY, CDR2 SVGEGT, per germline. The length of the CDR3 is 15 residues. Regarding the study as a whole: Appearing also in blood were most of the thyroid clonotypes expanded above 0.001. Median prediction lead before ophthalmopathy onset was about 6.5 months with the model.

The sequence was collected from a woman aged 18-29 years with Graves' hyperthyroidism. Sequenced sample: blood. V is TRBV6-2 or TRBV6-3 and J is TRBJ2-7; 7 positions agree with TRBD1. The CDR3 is CASSYSDRSTYEQYF. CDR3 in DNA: TGTGCCAGCAGTTACTCGGACAGGAGTACCTACGAGCAGTACTTC.